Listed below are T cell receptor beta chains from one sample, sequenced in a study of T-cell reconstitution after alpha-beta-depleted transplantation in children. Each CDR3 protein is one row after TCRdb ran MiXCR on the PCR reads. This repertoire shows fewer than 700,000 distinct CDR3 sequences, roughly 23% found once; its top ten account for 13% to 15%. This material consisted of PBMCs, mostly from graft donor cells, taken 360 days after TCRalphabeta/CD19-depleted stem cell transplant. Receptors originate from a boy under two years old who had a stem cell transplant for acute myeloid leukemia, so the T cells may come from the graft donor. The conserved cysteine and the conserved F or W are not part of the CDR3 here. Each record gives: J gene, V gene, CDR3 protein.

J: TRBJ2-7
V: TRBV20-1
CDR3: SARGPPPVGHYEQY

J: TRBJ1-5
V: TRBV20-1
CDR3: SASWGGSGNQPQH

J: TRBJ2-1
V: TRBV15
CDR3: ATSRDWASPAEGQF

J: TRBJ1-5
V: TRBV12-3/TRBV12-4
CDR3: ASSPAGQASTAQH

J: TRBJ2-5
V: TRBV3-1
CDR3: ASSPTAQETQY

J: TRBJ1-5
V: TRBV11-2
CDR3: ASSMGSHQPQH

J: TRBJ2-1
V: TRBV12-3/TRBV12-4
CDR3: ASSLGAGLAVNEQF

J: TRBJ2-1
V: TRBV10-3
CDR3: AISERFRALGNEQF

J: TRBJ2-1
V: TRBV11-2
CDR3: ASSLDLRGAYNEQF

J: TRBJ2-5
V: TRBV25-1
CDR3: ASSPDSQETQY

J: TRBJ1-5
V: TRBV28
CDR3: ASSEWVDNNQPQH

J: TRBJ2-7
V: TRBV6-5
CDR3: ASGRTYEQY

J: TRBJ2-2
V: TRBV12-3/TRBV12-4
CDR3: ASISGGHRTGELF

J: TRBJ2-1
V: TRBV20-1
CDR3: CVLEQGASSYNEQF